These 3 T cell receptor beta chains came from one sample sequenced in a study of T cell responses to AZD1222 COVID-19 vaccine. The protocol was immunoSEQ multiplex PCR, while the TCRdb copy is restricted to in-frame clones and leaves out a portion. The sample consists of roughly 130,000 clones, 85% to 90% of them appearing once. Sequences were derived from peripheral blood, sampled on day 0 of AZD1222 vaccination. The receptors stem from an adult in good health.

This clone was detected only a few times. CDR3 coding DNA: TGTGCCATCAGTGAGTGGGGGGAAAAACTGTTTTTT. Translated, it gives CAISEWGEKLFF. V gene TRBV10-3 combines with J gene TRBJ1-4; perhaps TRBD1 as D (5 bases). Germline values: CDR1 ENHRY, CDR2 SYGVKD. The V end lost 1 base, the J end lost 8 bases, and 5 bases lay between the germline ends. This CDR3 is 12 amino acids long.

This chain connects TRBV6-5 to TRBJ1-5, with D possibly matching TRBD1 (6 bases). V gave up 6 bases and J gave up 11 bases, with 17 bases separating them. CDR3 length equals 13 residues. CDR1 and CDR2 from the germline V gene are MNHEY and SVGAGI. The CDR3, as DNA: TGTGCCAGCAGCGACAGGATTGGATTAGCCCAGCATTTT. It is translated as CASSDRIGLAQHF.

This chain uses TRBV28 with TRBJ1-2; D gene unclear. The V and J ends lost 3 bases and 3 bases respectively, with 8 bases between them. Germline CDR1 is MDHEN and CDR2 is SYDVKM. The CDR3 consists of 13 residues. CDR3 in amino acids: CASSFFGDYGYTF. The CDR3 nucleotides are TGTGCCAGCAGTTTTTTTGGGGACTATGGCTACACCTTC.